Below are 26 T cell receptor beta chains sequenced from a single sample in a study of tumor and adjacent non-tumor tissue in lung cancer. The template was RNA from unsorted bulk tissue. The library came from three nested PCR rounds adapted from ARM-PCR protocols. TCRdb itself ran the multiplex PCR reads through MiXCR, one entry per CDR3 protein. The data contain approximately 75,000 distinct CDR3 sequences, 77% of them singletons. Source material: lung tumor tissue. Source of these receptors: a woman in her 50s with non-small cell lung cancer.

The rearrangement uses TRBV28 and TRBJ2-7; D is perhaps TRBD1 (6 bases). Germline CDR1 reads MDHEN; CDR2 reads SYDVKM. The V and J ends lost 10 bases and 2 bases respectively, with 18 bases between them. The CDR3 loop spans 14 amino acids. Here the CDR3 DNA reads TGTGCCACTATCCCACCGGGACATACCTACGAGCAGTACTTC. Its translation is CATIPPGHTYEQYF.

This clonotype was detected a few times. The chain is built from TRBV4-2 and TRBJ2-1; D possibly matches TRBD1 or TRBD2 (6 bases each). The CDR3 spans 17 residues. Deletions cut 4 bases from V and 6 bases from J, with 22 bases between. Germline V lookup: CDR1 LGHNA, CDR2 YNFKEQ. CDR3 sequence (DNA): TGTGCCAGCAGCCTAGAGGGGGGTGGCGGGCCATGCAATGAGCAGTTCTTC. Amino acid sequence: CASSLEGGGGPCNEQFF.

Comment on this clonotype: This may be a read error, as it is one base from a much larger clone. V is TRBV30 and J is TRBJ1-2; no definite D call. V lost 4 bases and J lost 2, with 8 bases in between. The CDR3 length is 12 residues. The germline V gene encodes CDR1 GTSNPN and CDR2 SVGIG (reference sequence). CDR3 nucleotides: TGTGCCTGGAAGGTACGGAACTATGGCTACACCTTC. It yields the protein CAWKVRNYGYTF.

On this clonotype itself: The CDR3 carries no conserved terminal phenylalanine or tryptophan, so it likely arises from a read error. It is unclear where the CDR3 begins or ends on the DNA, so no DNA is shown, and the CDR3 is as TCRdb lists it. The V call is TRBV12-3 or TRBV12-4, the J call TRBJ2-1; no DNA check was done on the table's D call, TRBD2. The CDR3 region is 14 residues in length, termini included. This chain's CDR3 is CASRPSGLSSEEFL.

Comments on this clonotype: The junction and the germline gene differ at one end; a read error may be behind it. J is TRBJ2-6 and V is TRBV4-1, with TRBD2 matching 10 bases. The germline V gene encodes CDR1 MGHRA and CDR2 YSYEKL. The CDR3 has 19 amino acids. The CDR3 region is CTSSQIGLADPSGTNVLTF. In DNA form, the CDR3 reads TGCACCAGCAGCCAGATAGGACTAGCGGACCCCTCTGGGACCAACGTCCTGACTTTC.

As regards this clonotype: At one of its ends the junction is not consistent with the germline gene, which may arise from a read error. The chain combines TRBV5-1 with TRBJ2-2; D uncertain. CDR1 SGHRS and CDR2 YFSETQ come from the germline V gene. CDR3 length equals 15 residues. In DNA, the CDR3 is TGCGTCAGCAGCTTGCAAACAGCTAACACAGGGGAGCTGTTTTTT. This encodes CVSSLQTANTGELFF.

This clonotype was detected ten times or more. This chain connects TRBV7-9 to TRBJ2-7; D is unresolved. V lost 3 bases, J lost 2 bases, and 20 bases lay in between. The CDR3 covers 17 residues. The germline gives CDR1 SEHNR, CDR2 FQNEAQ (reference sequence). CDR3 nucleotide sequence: TGTGCCAGCAGCTTTTGGCAGATGTTCGGTGAGGCCTACGAGCAGTACTTC. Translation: CASSFWQMFGEAYEQYF.

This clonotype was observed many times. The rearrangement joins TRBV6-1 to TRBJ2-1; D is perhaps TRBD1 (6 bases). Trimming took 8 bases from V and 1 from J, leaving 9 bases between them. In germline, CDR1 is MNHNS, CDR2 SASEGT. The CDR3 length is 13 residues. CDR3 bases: TGTGCCAGCGAACAGGGATCCTACAATGAGCAGTTCTTC. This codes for CASEQGSYNEQFF.

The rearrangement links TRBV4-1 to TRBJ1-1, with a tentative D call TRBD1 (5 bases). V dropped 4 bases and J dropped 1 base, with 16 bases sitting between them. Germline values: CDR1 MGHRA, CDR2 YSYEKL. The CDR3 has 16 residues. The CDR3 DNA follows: TGCGCCAGCAGCCTGCGACAGTCATTGGAGAACACTGAAGCTTTCTTT. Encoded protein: CASSLRQSLENTEAFF.

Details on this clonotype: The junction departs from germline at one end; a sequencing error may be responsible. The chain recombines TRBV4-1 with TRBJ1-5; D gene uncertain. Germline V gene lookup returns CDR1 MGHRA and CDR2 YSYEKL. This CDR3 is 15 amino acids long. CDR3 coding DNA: TGCACCAGCAACCAAGTACCTGGTAGCAATCAGCCCCAGCATTTT. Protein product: CTSNQVPGSNQPQHF.

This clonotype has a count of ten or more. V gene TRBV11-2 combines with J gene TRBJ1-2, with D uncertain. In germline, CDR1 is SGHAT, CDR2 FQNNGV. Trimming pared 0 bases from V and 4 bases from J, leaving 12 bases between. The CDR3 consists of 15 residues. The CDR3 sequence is CASSLEAASPYGYTF. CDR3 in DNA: TGTGCCAGCAGCTTAGAGGCAGCTTCGCCCTATGGCTACACCTTC.

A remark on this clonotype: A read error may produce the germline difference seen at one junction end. CDR3 coding DNA: TGCAGTGCTAGTGGTCGCCCTTTGGGATACAGTGAGCAGTTCTTC. It encodes CSASGRPLGYSEQFF. This rearrangement joins TRBV20-1 to TRBJ2-1; no clear D gene. CDR3 length: 15 residues. Germline-derived CDR1 and CDR2 are DFQATT and SNEGSKA (reference sequence).

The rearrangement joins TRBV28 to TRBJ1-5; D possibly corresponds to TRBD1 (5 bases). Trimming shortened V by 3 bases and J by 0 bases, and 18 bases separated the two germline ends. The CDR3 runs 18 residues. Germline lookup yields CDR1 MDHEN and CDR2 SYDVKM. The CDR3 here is CASSLTPFFRDSNQPQHF. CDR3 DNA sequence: TGTGCCAGCAGTTTGACCCCATTCTTCAGGGATAGCAATCAGCCCCAGCATTTT.

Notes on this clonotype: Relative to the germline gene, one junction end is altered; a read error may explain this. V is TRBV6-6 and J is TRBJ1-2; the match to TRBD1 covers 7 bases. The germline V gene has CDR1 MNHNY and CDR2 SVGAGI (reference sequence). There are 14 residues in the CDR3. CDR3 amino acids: CASATGTGSQGYTF. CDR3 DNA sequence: TGTGCCTCGGCGACAGGGACGGGTTCTCAAGGCTACACCTTT.

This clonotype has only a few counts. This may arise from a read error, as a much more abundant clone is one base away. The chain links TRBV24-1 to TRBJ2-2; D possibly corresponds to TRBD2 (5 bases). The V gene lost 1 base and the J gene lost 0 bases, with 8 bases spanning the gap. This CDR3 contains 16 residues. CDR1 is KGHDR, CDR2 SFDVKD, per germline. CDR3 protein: CATSDLQAANTGELFF. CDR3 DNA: TGTGCCACCAGTGATTTACAAGCGGCGAACACCGGGGAGCTGTTTTTT.

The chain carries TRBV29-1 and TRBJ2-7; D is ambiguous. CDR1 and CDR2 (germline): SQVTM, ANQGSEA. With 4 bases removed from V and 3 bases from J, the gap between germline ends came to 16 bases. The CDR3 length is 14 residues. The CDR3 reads CSVAKHNLDYEQYF. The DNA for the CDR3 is TGCAGCGTTGCGAAACATAACTTAGACTACGAGCAGTACTTC.

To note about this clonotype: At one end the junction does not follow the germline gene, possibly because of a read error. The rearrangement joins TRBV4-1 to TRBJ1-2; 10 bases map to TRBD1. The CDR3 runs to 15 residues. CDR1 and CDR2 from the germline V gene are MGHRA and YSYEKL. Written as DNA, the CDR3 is TGCGCCAGCAGCCAAGAGACAGGGGGCGATAGGGGCTACCCCTTT. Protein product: CASSQETGGDRGYPF.

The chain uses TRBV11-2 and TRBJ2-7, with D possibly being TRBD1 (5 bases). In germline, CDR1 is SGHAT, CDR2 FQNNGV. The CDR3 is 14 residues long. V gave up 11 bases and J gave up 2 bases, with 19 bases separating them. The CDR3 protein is CADSLTDGAYEQYF. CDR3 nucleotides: TGTGCCGACAGCTTAACCGACGGAGCCTACGAGCAGTACTTC.

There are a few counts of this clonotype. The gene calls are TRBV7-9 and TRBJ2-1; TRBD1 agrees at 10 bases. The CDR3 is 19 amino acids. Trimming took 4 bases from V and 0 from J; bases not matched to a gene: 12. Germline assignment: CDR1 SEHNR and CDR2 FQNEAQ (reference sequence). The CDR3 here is CASSSRDRGLLVSYNEQFF. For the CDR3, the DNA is TGTGCCAGCAGCTCGCGAGACAGGGGGCTGCTTGTCTCCTACAATGAGCAGTTCTTC.

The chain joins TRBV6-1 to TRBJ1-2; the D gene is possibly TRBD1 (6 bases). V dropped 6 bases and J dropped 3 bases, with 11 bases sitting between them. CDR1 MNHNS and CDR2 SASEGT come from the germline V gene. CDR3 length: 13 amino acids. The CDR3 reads CASRNRAYYGYTF. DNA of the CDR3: TGTGCCAGCAGGAACAGGGCCTACTATGGCTACACCTTC.

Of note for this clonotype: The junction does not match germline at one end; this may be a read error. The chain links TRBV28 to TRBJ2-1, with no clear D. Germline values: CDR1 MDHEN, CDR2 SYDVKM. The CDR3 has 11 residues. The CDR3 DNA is TGTGCCACCATTAGGTCTTGGATAAAGGTCTTC. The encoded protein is CATIRSWIKVF.

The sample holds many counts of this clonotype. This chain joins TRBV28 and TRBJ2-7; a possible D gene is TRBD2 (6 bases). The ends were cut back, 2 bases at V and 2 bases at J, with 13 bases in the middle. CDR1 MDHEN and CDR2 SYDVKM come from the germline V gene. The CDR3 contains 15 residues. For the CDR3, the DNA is TGTGCCAGCAGTTTAGGGGGAGGAATCCCCTACGAGCAGTACTTC. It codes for CASSLGGGIPYEQYF.

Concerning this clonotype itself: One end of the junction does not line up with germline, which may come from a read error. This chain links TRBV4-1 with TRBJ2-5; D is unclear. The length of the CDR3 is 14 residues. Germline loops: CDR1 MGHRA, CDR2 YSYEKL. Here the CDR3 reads CASSGTIGQETQYF. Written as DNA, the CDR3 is TGTGCCAGCTCCGGCACAATCGGTCAAGAGACCCAGTACTTC.

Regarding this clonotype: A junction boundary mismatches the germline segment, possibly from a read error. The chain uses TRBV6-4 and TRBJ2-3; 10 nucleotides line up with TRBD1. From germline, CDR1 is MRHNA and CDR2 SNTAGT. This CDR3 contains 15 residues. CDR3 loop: CASCESTGGADTQCF. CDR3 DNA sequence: TGTGCCAGCTGTGAATCGACAGGGGGCGCAGATACGCAGTGTTTT.

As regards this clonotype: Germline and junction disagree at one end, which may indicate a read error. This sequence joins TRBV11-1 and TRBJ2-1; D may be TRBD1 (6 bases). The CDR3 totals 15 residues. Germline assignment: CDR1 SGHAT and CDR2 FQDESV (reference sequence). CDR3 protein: CVSSPQGLWVNEQFF. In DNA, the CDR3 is TGTGTCAGCAGCCCCCAGGGGTTGTGGGTCAATGAGCAGTTCTTC.

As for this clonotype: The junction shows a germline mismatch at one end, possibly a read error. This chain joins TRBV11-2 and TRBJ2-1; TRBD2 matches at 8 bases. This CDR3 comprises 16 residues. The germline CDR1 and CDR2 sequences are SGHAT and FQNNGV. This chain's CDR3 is CASKRTGGRSYNEEFF. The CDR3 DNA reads TGTGCCAGCAAAAGGACTGGCGGGAGGTCCTACAATGAGGAGTTCTTC.